The next 32 T cell receptor beta chains were all read from a single sample in a study of blood T cell repertoires in COVID-19. The assay was immunoSEQ multiplex PCR, and TCRdb's table has in-frame clones only and misses some. This sample has some 83,000 clones, with more than 70% found just once. The sequencing sample was made of peripheral blood. All receptors derive from a middle-aged man with acute or convalescent COVID-19.

The CDR3 nucleotides are TGTGCCATCAGCAACCGGGACAGGGGAGAGGGTTCACCCCTCCACTTT. Protein product: CAISNRDRGEGSPLHF. This chain links TRBV10-3 with TRBJ1-6; 10 positions agree with TRBD1. The germline CDR1 and CDR2 sequences are ENHRY and SYGVKD. The CDR3 loop spans 16 amino acids. V was pared by 6 bases and J by 9 bases, with 11 bases of the junction left unmatched.

The chain has TRBV29-1 and TRBJ1-1; TRBD1 aligns across 8 bases. Germline V gene lookup returns CDR1 SQVTM and CDR2 ANQGSEA. V lost 4 bases and J lost 7; bases outside the gene matches: 8. The length of the CDR3 is 13 residues. This CDR3 is CSVGWTGRDEAFF. CDR3 nucleotides: TGCAGCGTTGGGTGGACAGGGCGAGATGAAGCTTTCTTT.

V gene TRBV5-4 combines with J gene TRBJ1-5; D might be TRBD1 (5 bases). The CDR3 sequence is 13 residues long. Between the trimmed V and J ends, which lost 10 bases and 4 bases, there was a span of 15 bases. Germline CDR1 and CDR2: SGHNT and YYREEE (reference sequence). CDR3 sequence (DNA): TGTGCCCCCTACGGCCAGGGAAATCAGCCCCAGCATTTT. This sequence encodes CAPYGQGNQPQHF. The full variable domain, its missing parts supplied by reference TRBV5-4 and TRBJ1-5, is ETGVTQSPTHLIKTRGQQVTLRCSSQSGHNTVSWYQQALGQGPQFIFQYYREEENGRGNFPPRFSGLQFPNYSSELNVNALELDDSALYLCAPYGQGNQPQHFGDGTRLSIL.

The chain uses TRBV7-6 and TRBJ1-1, with a tentative D call TRBD1 (6 bases). The V gene's germline CDR1 is SGHVS and CDR2 FNYEAQ. The CDR3 is 14 amino acids. Trimming pared 4 bases from V and 0 bases from J, leaving 9 bases between. In DNA, the CDR3 is TGTGCCAGCAGCTCAGACAGGTTGAACACTGAAGCTTTCTTT. Translation gives CASSSDRLNTEAFF.

V is TRBV7-2 and J is TRBJ1-5, with D maybe TRBD1 (5 bases). Looked up from germline, CDR1 is SGHTA and CDR2 is FQGNSA. V was trimmed by 1 base and J by 7 bases, leaving 14 bases between them. The CDR3 is 15 residues long. In DNA form, the CDR3 reads TGTGCCAGCAGCTTAGTCTTAGGGGAGGGGCAGCCCCAGCATTTT. Its protein is CASSLVLGEGQPQHF.

The chain has TRBV3-1 (or the pseudogene TRBV3-2) and TRBJ1-1, with no clear D. V was pared by 0 bases and J by 10 bases, with 15 bases between. Germline CDR1 reads LGHDT; CDR2 reads YNNKEL (reference sequence). The CDR3 covers 14 residues. The CDR3 is CASSQDPRVEGAFF. The CDR3 region has the DNA TGTGCCAGCAGCCAAGACCCTCGGGTTGAGGGAGCTTTCTTT.

The chain recombines TRBV7-8 with TRBJ2-3; the match to TRBD2 covers 15 bases. Germline loops: CDR1 SGHVS, CDR2 FQNEAQ. Germline trimming cut 6 bases from V and 6 bases from J; bases unmatched to any gene: 16. The CDR3 length is 19 residues. The CDR3 sequence: CASSPGLAGGHLRTDTQYF. The CDR3 DNA reads TGTGCCAGCAGTCCGGGACTAGCGGGGGGACACCTACGAACGGATACGCAGTATTTT.

The chain joins TRBV6-6 to TRBJ2-3, with D tentatively TRBD2 (6 bases). The CDR3 totals 15 residues. CDR1 and CDR2 (germline): MNHNY, SVGAGI (reference sequence). V was cut by 4 bases and J by 6 bases, with 17 bases left in between. As DNA, the CDR3 is TGTGCCAGCAGTTGGGGGGACCCTGGGAGGGATACGCAGTATTTT. Protein sequence: CASSWGDPGRDTQYF.

The table lists this clone with a count of one. This chain uses TRBV12-2 with TRBJ2-7; the tabulated D call, TRBD1, remains unverified against the DNA. TRBV12-2 is noted as a pseudogene. The CDR3 runs 16 residues. CDR3 protein: CASRLFLGQGDYEQYV. The CDR3 nucleotides read TGTGCAAGTCGCTTATTTCTGGGACAGGGAGACTACGAGCAGTACGTC.

The chain is built from TRBV29-1 and TRBJ2-7; maybe TRBD1 (5 bases). The CDR3 contains 11 residues. Per the germline V gene, CDR1 is SQVTM and CDR2 is ANQGSEA. Trimming took off 6 bases at V and 3 bases at J, with 9 bases between the two ends. Here the CDR3 DNA reads TGCAGCGTCAGACAGAGCTACGAGCAGTACTTC. Protein product: CSVRQSYEQYF.

The chain couples TRBV5-5 to TRBJ1-1; possible D gene TRBD1, 6 bases. Germline CDR1 is SGHKS and CDR2 is YYEKEE (reference sequence). The CDR3 runs to 15 residues. V lost 2 bases, J lost 6 bases, and 17 bases lay in between. The CDR3 DNA reads as TGTGCCAGCAGCTTCTTGGGACAACCCTACTCTGAAGCTTTCTTT. The encoded protein is CASSFLGQPYSEAFF.

The chain is built from TRBV30 and TRBJ1-2, with 10 nucleotides matching TRBD1. The CDR3 length is 13 residues. With 1 base clipped from V and 8 bases from J, the junction kept 4 bases outside the gene matches. The germline V gene has CDR1 GTSNPN and CDR2 SVGIG (reference sequence). Here the CDR3 DNA reads TGTGCCTGGAGTGCCGACAGGGGGCTGGGCTACACCTTC. Translated: CAWSADRGLGYTF.

J is TRBJ1-4 and V is TRBV6-5; D possibly corresponds to TRBD1 (5 bases). V was cut by 4 bases and J by 4 bases, with 7 bases left in between. CDR1 MNHEY and CDR2 SVGAGI come from the germline V gene. The CDR3 totals 13 residues. The CDR3 is CASSWGNNEKLFF. As DNA, the CDR3 is TGTGCCAGCAGTTGGGGCAATAATGAAAAACTGTTTTTT.

V usage is TRBV5-5 and J usage is TRBJ1-2; perhaps TRBD1 as D (6 bases). Trimming took off 4 bases at V and 0 bases at J, with 16 bases between the two ends. CDR1 is SGHKS, CDR2 YYEKEE, per germline (reference sequence). The CDR3 has 16 residues. The CDR3 is CASSPDQGRANYGYTF. Written as DNA, the CDR3 is TGTGCCAGCAGCCCAGACCAGGGGAGGGCTAACTATGGCTACACCTTC.

The gene calls are TRBV24-1 and TRBJ2-7; D is perhaps TRBD2 (6 bases). Trimming removed 6 bases from V and 4 bases from J, with 18 bases in between. Per the germline V gene, CDR1 is KGHDR and CDR2 is SFDVKD. The CDR3 is 15 residues long. The CDR3 DNA is TGTGCCACCAGTCAAATCCGGGACTGGGATTACGAGCAGTACGTC. This sequence encodes CATSQIRDWDYEQYV.

This clone appeared once. This chain joins TRBV5-1 and TRBJ1-6; D not resolved. The V gene lost 4 bases and the J gene lost 8 bases, with 13 bases spanning the gap. CDR1 is SGHRS and CDR2 is YFSETQ in the germline V gene. The CDR3 consists of 14 residues. The CDR3 nucleotides read TGCGCCAGCAGCCACCTGAGTCCGGATTCACCCCTCCACTTT. This sequence encodes CASSHLSPDSPLHF.

The CDR3 region has the DNA TGCGCCAGCATGGACAGGGGTCAAGAGACCCAGTACTTC. It yields the protein CASMDRGQETQYF. The chain combines TRBV5-1 with TRBJ2-5; 9 bases are a match to TRBD1. CDR1 SGHRS and CDR2 YFSETQ come from the germline V gene. This CDR3 has 13 residues. The junction had 2 bases not matched to a gene; V was cut back by 6 bases and J by 2 bases.

The chain links TRBV28 to TRBJ2-7; 11 bases fit TRBD1. J gave up 7 bases and V 5 bases, and 10 bases lay outside the gene matches. Germline V CDR1 and CDR2: MDHEN, SYDVKM. CDR3 length: 15 amino acids. As DNA, the CDR3 is TGTGCCAGCAGTCCGAACGGACAGGGGGCTCGGGAGCAGTACTTC. As protein: CASSPNGQGAREQYF.

The chain joins TRBV19 to TRBJ1-1; D gene ambiguous. The V end was cut by 1 base, the J end by 5 bases, with 8 bases between. Germline CDR1 and CDR2: LNHDA and SQIVND (reference sequence). The CDR3 loop spans 13 amino acids. CDR3 in amino acids: CASSIVIYTEAFF. CDR3 in DNA: TGTGCCAGTAGTATAGTCATCTATACTGAAGCTTTCTTT.

V and J are TRBV7-2 and TRBJ1-2; D may be TRBD1 (5 bases). The CDR3 sequence is 11 residues long. Between the trimmed V and J ends, which lost 10 bases and 6 bases, there was a span of 12 bases. CDR1 is SGHTA, CDR2 FQGNSA, per germline. CDR3 sequence: CANQGFNGYTF. The DNA for the CDR3 is TGTGCCAACCAGGGTTTTAATGGCTACACCTTC.

The V call is TRBV21-1, the J call TRBJ1-1; the table gives TRBD1 as D, unverified against the DNA. TRBV21-1 is marked as a pseudogene. There are 14 residues in the CDR3. CDR3 DNA sequence: TGTGCCAGCAAACGACAGAGGATGAACACTGAAGCTTTCTTT. Its translation is CASKRQRMNTEAFF.

V is TRBV15 and J is TRBJ2-3; no clear D. The CDR3 totals 12 residues. Trimming left V 3 bases short and J 2 bases short, with 3 bases between. Germline V gene lookup returns CDR1 LNHNV and CDR2 YYDKDF (reference sequence). Here the CDR3 reads CATSSNTDTQYF. Here the CDR3 DNA reads TGTGCCACCAGCAGCAACACAGATACGCAGTATTTT.

V gene TRBV5-4 combines with J gene TRBJ2-5; 8 bases are a match to TRBD1. Trimming took 4 bases from V and 5 from J; bases not matched to a gene: 4. Germline V CDR1 and CDR2: SGHNT, YYREEE (reference sequence). This CDR3 has 13 residues. The DNA of the CDR3 is TGTGCCAGCAGCCTGACAGGGGTGGAGACCCAGTACTTC. It is translated as CASSLTGVETQYF. The complete variable domain, with remaining parts taken from reference TRBV5-4 and TRBJ2-5, reads ETGVTQSPTHLIKTRGQQVTLRCSSQSGHNTVSWYQQALGQGPQFIFQYYREEENGRGNFPPRFSGLQFPNYSSELNVNALELDDSALYLCASSLTGVETQYFGPGTRLLVL.

This chain links TRBV28 with TRBJ2-1; 10 bases line up with TRBD2. V gave up 4 bases and J gave up 8 bases; unmatched junction bases: 8. The CDR3 length is 15 residues. Looked up from germline, CDR1 is MDHEN and CDR2 is SYDVKM. CDR3 coding DNA: TGTGCCAGCAGTTCCCCTAGCGGGAGTAGGGATGAGCAGTTCTTC. Translation: CASSSPSGSRDEQFF.

The J gene is TRBJ1-1, the V gene TRBV5-6; D is ambiguous. The V end was cut by 4 bases, the J end by 0 bases, with 4 bases between. CDR1 SGHDT and CDR2 YYEEEE come from the germline V gene. The CDR3 runs to 12 residues. Here the CDR3 DNA reads TGTGCCAGCAGCATATTGAACACTGAAGCTTTCTTT. Translated, it gives CASSILNTEAFF.

The rearrangement links TRBV15 to TRBJ2-3; 8 bases fit TRBD2. The CDR3 runs 18 residues. Germline CDR1 reads LNHNV; CDR2 reads YYDKDF (reference sequence). J gave up 0 bases and V 1 base, and 9 bases lay outside the gene matches. The CDR3 protein is CATSRVPLAGLSTDTQYF. For the CDR3, the DNA is TGTGCCACCAGCAGAGTCCCGCTAGCGGGCCTTAGCACAGATACGCAGTATTTT.

This clone appeared once. The chain uses TRBV10-3 and TRBJ1-2, with D perhaps TRBD1 (6 bases). The CDR3 is 14 amino acids. Trimming removed 3 bases from V and 3 bases from J, with 11 bases in between. Germline CDR1 reads ENHRY; CDR2 reads SYGVKD. The chain's CDR3 is CAISDTGTDYGYTF. The CDR3 nucleotides read TGTGCCATCAGTGATACAGGGACGGACTATGGCTACACCTTC.

The chain combines TRBV7-2 with TRBJ1-5; 11 nucleotides agree with TRBD1. Germline lookup yields CDR1 SGHTA and CDR2 FQGNSA. The CDR3 length is 16 residues. J was trimmed by 6 bases and V by 1 base; bases with no gene match: 5. The CDR3 reads CASSLGDRGSGQPQHF. The CDR3 DNA follows: TGTGCCAGCAGCTTAGGGGACAGGGGGAGCGGTCAGCCCCAGCATTTT.

The gene calls are TRBV6-1 and TRBJ1-5; 7 nucleotides align to TRBD1. V was clipped by 3 bases and J by 2 bases; unmatched bases: 1. The CDR3 totals 14 residues. CDR1 and CDR2 (germline): MNHNS, SASEGT. The CDR3 DNA follows: TGTGCCAGCAGTGACACAGGGGGCAATCAGCCCCAGCATTTT. Translation: CASSDTGGNQPQHF.

This clone is a singleton in its sample. The J gene is TRBJ1-2, the V gene TRBV12-3 or TRBV12-4; weak D call: TRBD1 (5 bases). V lost 3 bases and J lost 6, with 11 bases in between. The CDR3 has 13 amino acids. The CDR3 reads CASSLGRWDGYTF. The CDR3 region has the DNA TGTGCCAGCAGTTTGGGGCGGTGGGATGGCTACACCTTC.

The chain is built from TRBV25-1 and TRBJ2-2; D possibly corresponds to TRBD1 (7 bases). Trimming cost V 6 bases and J 3 bases, with 14 bases left between them. Germline lookup yields CDR1 MGHDK and CDR2 SYGVNS. CDR3 length: 15 amino acids. The CDR3 here is CASRDSRGDTGELFF. CDR3 DNA: TGTGCCAGCAGAGATAGCAGGGGGGACACCGGGGAGCTGTTTTTT.

This sequence joins TRBV6-1 and TRBJ2-7; maybe TRBD2 (5 bases). Germline lookup yields CDR1 MNHNS and CDR2 SASEGT. Trimming left V 1 base short and J 3 bases short, with 13 bases between. This CDR3 has 15 residues. CDR3 nucleotide sequence: TGTGCCAGCAGTGAAGGAGCTGGGAGAAACTACGAGCAGTACGTC. It specifies CASSEGAGRNYEQYV.